The 12 T cell receptor beta chains in this list originate from one sample, sequenced in a study of cytotoxic CD8 clonotypes in ibrutinib-treated CLL. TCRdb's table, derived via immunoSEQ multiplex PCR, lists solely in-frame clones and lacks some. The data contain around 15,000 clones, 55% to 80% of them seen just once; the ten biggest clones take up about an eighth. Material: PBMCs, obtained before ibrutinib treatment. These TCRs come from a human donor with chronic lymphocytic leukemia.

Judged by abundance, this clone is medium-sized. The V gene is TRBV10-2, the J gene TRBJ1-2, with D possibly matching TRBD1 (5 bases). Germline CDR1 WSHSY, CDR2 SAAADI. V lost 10 bases, J lost 7 bases, and 13 bases lay in between. The CDR3 spans 11 residues. The CDR3 bases are TGCGCCACCGGGGAGGGGCTTGGCTACACCTTC. This translates into CATGEGLGYTF.

As regards this clone: The sample has other DNA sequences that encode this CDR3 too. The chain links TRBV7-6 to TRBJ2-1; 12 bases line up with TRBD2. CDR3 length: 15 amino acids. V dropped 5 bases and J dropped 10; count of bases not matched to a gene: 9. From germline, CDR1 is SGHVS and CDR2 FNYEAQ. The CDR3: CASSPPSGGAGEQFF. DNA of the CDR3: TGTGCCAGCAGCCCACCTAGCGGGGGGGCTGGGGAGCAGTTCTTC. Supplemented by reference TRBV7-6 and TRBJ2-1, the full variable domain reads GAGVSQSPRYKVTKRGQDVALRCDPISGHVSLYWYRQALGQGPEFLTYFNYEAQQDKSGLPNDRFSAERPEGSISTLTIQRTEQRDSAMYRCASSPPSGGAGEQFFGPGTRLTVL.

The V call is TRBV5-1, the J call TRBJ2-7, with no clear D. The V gene's germline CDR1 is SGHRS and CDR2 YFSETQ. The germline V and J ends were trimmed by 3 bases and 6 bases, with 4 bases remaining between them. This CDR3 comprises 10 residues. CDR3 sequence reads: CASSCSEQYV. Written as DNA, the CDR3 is TGCGCCAGCAGCTGCTCCGAGCAGTACGTC.

J is TRBJ2-7 and V is TRBV6-6; TRBD1 matches 7 bases. The ends lost 5 bases at V and 9 bases at J; junction bases unmatched: 19. The CDR3 consists of 16 residues. The germline V gene has CDR1 MNHNY and CDR2 SVGAGI (reference sequence). Here the CDR3 reads CASSAIPTGYPDRQYF. The CDR3, as DNA: TGTGCCAGCAGTGCAATCCCGACAGGGTATCCCGATCGGCAGTACTTC.

About this clone itself: Other DNA sequences in this specimen translate into the identical CDR3. This chain connects TRBV7-9 to TRBJ2-3, with a weak D call TRBD1 (5 bases). Germline-derived CDR1 and CDR2 are SEHNR and FQNEAQ (reference sequence). V was cut by 1 base and J by 2 bases, with 7 bases left in between. This CDR3 contains 14 residues. The CDR3 DNA follows: TGTGCCAGCAGCTTAGGACAGAACACAGATACGCAGTATTTT. Translated, it gives CASSLGQNTDTQYF.

For this clone: Relative to the germline gene, one junction end is altered; a read error may explain this. V and J are TRBV25-1 and TRBJ1-1, with no clear D. There are 10 residues in the CDR3. Per germline, CDR1 MGHDK and CDR2 SYGVNS. In DNA, the CDR3 is TGTGCCAGCAGTGAAGGGAAAATGGTCTTT. Amino acids: CASSEGKMVF.

This rearrangement joins TRBV5-1 to TRBJ2-5; 12 bases are a match to TRBD2. Germline values: CDR1 SGHRS, CDR2 YFSETQ. Trimming removed 7 bases from V and 9 bases from J; junction bases left unmatched: 25. This CDR3 has 19 residues. The CDR3 protein is CASLADRPGGLAGLASQYF. The CDR3 DNA reads TGCGCCAGCCTCGCCGACAGGCCCGGGGGACTAGCGGGTCTGGCGTCCCAGTACTTC.

This clone was counted only a few times. The chain employs TRBV2 and TRBJ2-2, with D perhaps TRBD1 (6 bases). CDR1 SNHLY and CDR2 FYNNEI come from the germline V gene. V dropped 6 bases and J dropped 7 bases, with 12 bases sitting between them. The CDR3 spans 13 residues. CDR3 coding DNA: TGTGCCAGCAGGGCAGGGGAAGACGGGGAGCTGTTTTTT. Its translation: CASRAGEDGELFF.

The V gene is TRBV2, the J gene TRBJ1-5, with D perhaps TRBD1 (5 bases). CDR3 length: 17 residues. V was cut by 6 bases and J by 0 bases, with 18 bases left in between. Germline CDR1 SNHLY, CDR2 FYNNEI. Here the CDR3 reads CASRQGPLEYSNQPQHF. The CDR3 DNA reads as TGTGCCAGCAGGCAGGGCCCCTTGGAGTATAGCAATCAGCCCCAGCATTTT. Filled out from reference TRBV2 and TRBJ1-5, the complete variable domain reads EPEVTQTPSHQVTQMGQEVILRCVPISNHLYFYWYRQILGQKVEFLVSFYNNEISEKSEIFDDQFSVERPDGSNFTLKIRSTKLEDSAMYFCASRQGPLEYSNQPQHFGDGTRLSIL.

The chain couples TRBV2 to TRBJ1-2; D unresolved. The CDR3 runs 14 residues. CDR1 and CDR2 (germline): SNHLY, FYNNEI. The V end lost 0 bases, the J end lost 1 base, and 6 bases lay between the germline ends. CDR3 protein: CASSEAEHNYGYTF. The CDR3 DNA is TGTGCCAGCAGTGAAGCTGAGCATAACTATGGCTACACCTTC.

The chain links TRBV7-2 to TRBJ1-5; D is unclear. CDR1 and CDR2 from the germline V gene are SGHTA and FQGNSA. The CDR3 covers 16 residues. Trimming took 0 bases from V and 2 from J, leaving 11 bases between them. CDR3 in amino acids: CASSLALNGGNQPQHF. The CDR3 bases are TGTGCCAGCAGCTTAGCGCTGAACGGGGGCAATCAGCCCCAGCATTTT.

This sequence joins TRBV30 and TRBJ1-2; D is unclear. The V and J ends lost 0 bases and 4 bases respectively, with 18 bases between them. This CDR3 has 16 residues. Germline assignment: CDR1 GTSNPN and CDR2 SVGIG (reference sequence). The CDR3 sequence: CAWSVEAALGSYGYTF. The CDR3 DNA is TGTGCCTGGAGTGTAGAGGCCGCCCTAGGGTCCTATGGCTACACCTTC.